This T cell receptor beta chain was retrieved from a study of human CD4 T cells and Enterobacteriaceae (dated by TCRdb to 2018 to 2020). Some background on the complete study: The bacteria used for stimulation were E. coli, K. pneumoniae, E. aerogenes, S. flexneri, S. sonnei, S. typhimurium and S. aureus, and the bacteria were heat-inactivated after culture. Broad study findings and their caveats: Clonotypes shared across Enterobacteriaceae cultures accounted for roughly 26-55% of unique rearrangements but roughly 66-95% of templates, whereas sharing with control bacteria was rare. The Enterobacteriaceae-reactive repertoires were polyclonal but had fewer clonotypes than the S. aureus- or M. tuberculosis-reactive repertoires, and the Enterobacteriaceae-reactive repertoires clustered together.

CDR3 length: 15 amino acids, cysteine to phenylalanine. The entry retains the CDR3 DNA only, 45 bases that are in frame from base 1. Trimming takes 2 bases from V and 3 bases from J, and the germline ends sit 12 bases apart. Reading the germline V gene gives CDR1 SGHVS and CDR2 FNYEAQ. Proliferating activated T cells were FACS-sorted as CFSE-low CD25+ ICOS+ cells after roughly 6-7 days. Sorted memory CD4+ T cells were CFSE-labeled and cultured at a 2:1 ratio with irradiated autologous monocytes pulsed with antigen. Memory CD4+ T cells were FACS-sorted on a FACSAria III to over 95% purity as all CD4+ cells other than CD45RA+CCR7+CD95- naive cells. Blood from healthy donors was obtained from blood donation centers in Switzerland. Positive selection with CD4 and CD14 magnetic microbeads was used to enrich total CD4+ T cells and monocytes. CD8+, CD14+, CD16+, CD56+, CD19+ and CD25-bright cells were excluded prior to sorting. Heat inactivation of the bacteria was done at 60 degrees C for 2 to 3 hours, with the bacteria added at around 1.8 particles per monocyte, while M. tuberculosis lysate was used at approximately 3.2 ug/ml. The TCR Vbeta genes were sequenced from CFSE-low memory CD4+ T cells that had proliferated after primary stimulation with Enterobacteriaceae or with control bacteria. Each bacteria-reactive repertoire was analyzed in two to four different donors across two independent experiments. Isolation of peripheral blood mononuclear cells from donor blood was performed with Ficoll-Paque Plus.

On this clone: The record has no base qualities; no much larger clone is one base away.

Survey-level sequencing, with a detection sensitivity of one cell in 40,000, was applied to the CFSE-low antigen-reactive cultures. Genomic DNA was extracted from cell pellets with the QIAamp DNA Micro Kit, and its quantity and purity were checked by spectrophotometry. The immunoSEQ multiplex PCR assay was used to amplify the TCR Vbeta CDR3 regions. Amplicons were sequenced on the Illumina HiSeq platform. Retrieved sequences were 87 nucleotides long and contained the CDR3 region. Under the source paper's analysis protocol: Each unique productive TCR Vbeta nucleotide sequence counted as a clonotype and was quantified by productive template frequency from ImmunoSEQ Analyzer V3.0. A threshold at the top 5th percentile of each frequency-ranked repertoire was used to define expanded clonotypes. The R package fossil was used to compute repertoire overlap as Chao-Jaccard, and the R package MASS was used to visualize the overlap by nonmetric multidimensional scaling. TCRdb mirrors the immuneACCESS table, restricted to in-frame sequences. Some clones are absent from its copies; in checked studies, under half trace to an unresolved V gene, and the reason for the others is unknown. V and J calls and clone size come straight from that table; D and trimming were deduced from the DNA. The sample table holds 600 to 800 clones, of which 35% were seen once. Approximately 39% of the sample lies in the top ten.

Sequences were obtained from bacteria-reactive CD4+ T cells grown in culture. Per the publication, the cell subset or site label means: CFSE-low proliferating memory CD4 T cells sorted after in vitro stimulation with a heat-inactivated bacterium or M. tuberculosis lysate. This TCR was recovered from a human donor in good health. Rearrangement joined TRBV7-6 to TRBJ2-3; the D gene is perhaps TRBD2, on 6 matching bases. The CDR3 protein is CASSLYPGVTDTQYF. Read as DNA, the sequence is TGTGCCAGCAGCTTATACCCGGGAGTAACAGATACGCAGTATTTT.